The clone carrying this TCR beta chain appeared a single time. This record belongs to a study of blood T cell repertoires in COVID-19. In the original workflow: The authors estimated nucleated cell counts from reference gene primer amplification. The repertoire was sequenced with immunoSEQ multiplex PCR; TCRdb's copy has only in-frame clones and lacks some. V and J calls and clone size come straight from that table; D and trimming were deduced from the DNA. The sample yields roughly 230,000 clones, roughly 80% seen once. The CDR3 has 17 residues. Trimming removed 0 bases from V and 4 bases from J; junction bases left unmatched: 8. Germline V gives CDR1 MNHNS, CDR2 SASEGT. Study members were between about 18 and 95 years old and lived in 24 US regions. Among Cohort 3 donors, those recovered had two negative PCRs, clearance, or symptom resolution.

Sequences were obtained from PBMCs or T cells enriched from blood (not recorded which). J is TRBJ1-5 and V is TRBV6-1; TRBD1 agrees at 8 bases. The receptor's source is a man aged 50-60 years who had recovered from COVID-19. CDR3 sequence (DNA): TGTGCCAGCAGTGAAGCCACCAGACAGGGGCGGAATCAGCCCCAGCATTTT. Amino acid sequence: CASSEATRQGRNQPQHF.